This T cell receptor beta chain was captured in a study of blood T cell repertoires in COVID-19. Looking at the study overall: From T cells, B-cell-depleted T cells, or PBMCs came the material, which was cDNA or gDNA.

This clone was seen a single time. Sequencing was performed with immunoSEQ multiplex PCR; in TCRdb, only in-frame clones are kept and a portion is missing. The sample lists around 250,000 clones; around 93% were seen once. The CDR3 is 17 amino acids. From germline, CDR1 is SGHRS and CDR2 YFSETQ. V was shortened by 4 bases and J by 0 bases, with 14 bases between the two germline ends. The chain recombines TRBV5-1 with TRBJ2-6; no clear D. The receptor's source is a human donor in a cohort exposed to, infected with or recovered from COVID-19 (not recorded which). The donor label of this sample is uncertain. Sequencing was carried out using PBMCs or T cells enriched from blood (not recorded which). CDR3 in amino acids: CASSPLLGSSGANVLTF. CDR3 bases: TGCGCCAGCAGCCCCCTTCTTGGCAGCTCTGGGGCCAACGTCCTGACTTTC.